Following are 9 T cell receptor beta chains from one sample sequenced in a study of Ad26.COV2.S vaccination and SARS-CoV-2 variants. Profiled with immunoSEQ multiplex PCR; TCRdb holds only in-frame clones, not every one. In the table there are about 350,000 clones, 90% to 95% of which are singletons. The sequences come from peripheral blood, collected after recovery from COVID-19. These receptors were obtained from a human donor who had recovered from COVID-19.

V gene TRBV4-1 combines with J gene TRBJ2-4; TRBD2 might be the D (5 bases). The CDR3 has 15 residues. The germline V gene encodes CDR1 MGHRA and CDR2 YSYEKL. Trimming took 2 bases from V and 4 from J, leaving 12 bases between them. The CDR3 is CASSQLGLEKNIQYF. Here the CDR3 DNA reads TGCGCCAGCAGCCAACTAGGACTCGAAAAAAACATTCAGTACTTC.

The chain joins TRBV7-9 to TRBJ1-2; the D is unclear. V was pared by 5 bases and J by 5 bases, with 12 bases between. This CDR3 comprises 13 residues. The germline V gene encodes CDR1 SEHNR and CDR2 FQNEAQ (reference sequence). The CDR3 DNA reads as TGTGCCAGCAGCACTAGAGGAGGGTATGGCTACACCTTC. The encoded protein is CASSTRGGYGYTF.

In this sample, this clone turned up once. The chain employs TRBV19 and TRBJ1-1; possible D gene TRBD1, 5 bases. In germline, CDR1 is LNHDA, CDR2 SQIVND (reference sequence). This CDR3 is 15 amino acids long. The V end lost 6 bases, the J end lost 0 bases, and 14 bases lay between the germline ends. As DNA, the CDR3 is TGTGCCAGTAGCCCGACAGCTTACATGAACACTGAAGCTTTCTTT. Protein product: CASSPTAYMNTEAFF.

This sequence joins TRBV12-5 and TRBJ1-2; a possible D gene is TRBD1 (6 bases). V shed 2 bases and J shed 4 bases, with 17 bases lying between them. The germline gives CDR1 LGHNT, CDR2 FRNRAP. This CDR3 region has 16 residues. In nucleotides, the CDR3 is TGTGCTAGTGGTTTGCCATCACAGGGCCCGACCTATGGCTACACCTTC. Translated: CASGLPSQGPTYGYTF. Combining the CDR3 with reference TRBV12-5 and TRBJ1-2 gives the whole variable domain DARVTQTPRHKVTEMGQEVTMRCQPILGHNTVFWYRQTMMQGLELLAYFRNRAPLDDSGMPKDRFSAEMPDATLATLKIQPSEPRDSAVYFCASGLPSQGPTYGYTFGSGTRLTVV.

Only a few counts were recorded for this clone. The chain recombines TRBV2 with TRBJ2-5, with TRBD1 identical over 10 bases. CDR3 length: 16 amino acids. CDR1 and CDR2 (germline): SNHLY, FYNNEI. Trimming at V came to 6 bases and at J to 5 bases, leaving 12 bases not matched to a gene. CDR3 coding DNA: TGTGCCAGCAGCCCAAGACAGACAGGGGGCACGGAGACCCAGTACTTC. It encodes CASSPRQTGGTETQYF.

This chain links TRBV6-6 with TRBJ2-6; D gene unclear. The CDR3 is made up of 14 amino acids. Germline V gives CDR1 MNHNY, CDR2 SVGAGI (reference sequence). V was trimmed by 5 bases and J by 3 bases, leaving 8 bases between them. The CDR3 loop is CASSGLRGANVLTF. For the CDR3, the DNA is TGTGCCAGCAGTGGCCTTCGTGGGGCCAACGTCCTGACTTTC.

V usage is TRBV7-2 and J usage is TRBJ2-3; D not resolved. Germline values: CDR1 SGHTA, CDR2 FQGNSA. V lost 1 base and J 6 bases, leaving 8 bases between the germline ends. The CDR3 extends over 13 amino acids. CDR3 loop: CASSLEWRDTQYF. The CDR3 DNA reads as TGTGCCAGCAGCTTAGAATGGCGGGATACGCAGTATTTT.

The gene calls are TRBV14 and TRBJ2-7, with 9 bases that match TRBD1. The CDR3 loop spans 14 amino acids. V dropped 6 bases and J dropped 3; count of bases not matched to a gene: 6. CDR1 and CDR2 from the germline V gene are SGHDN and FVKESK. CDR3 loop: CASSRQGVDYEQYF. CDR3 in DNA: TGTGCCAGCAGTCGACAGGGGGTCGACTACGAGCAGTACTTC.

CDR3: CASSPAVGTATDTQYF. In nucleotides, the CDR3 is TGCGCCAGCAGCCCTGCGGTGGGGACGGCAACAGATACGCAGTATTTT. The chain combines TRBV5-1 with TRBJ2-3; D is possibly TRBD1 or TRBD2 (5 bases each). Trimming took off 4 bases at V and 3 bases at J, with 18 bases between the two ends. Germline CDR1 and CDR2: SGHRS and YFSETQ. The CDR3 covers 16 residues. Filled out from reference TRBV5-1 and TRBJ2-3, the complete variable domain reads KAGVTQTPRYLIKTRGQQVTLSCSPISGHRSVSWYQQTPGQGLQFLFEYFSETQRNKGNFPGRFSGRQFSNSRSEMNVSTLELGDSALYLCASSPAVGTATDTQYFGPGTRLTVL.